This T cell receptor (beta chain) appears in the sequencing data of a study of T cell repertoires in cytomegalovirus infection. As for the study in general: Signatures in public TCR beta sequences pointed to both CMV infection and matching HLA type. General study findings and limits: The cumulative frequency of public TCR beta families identified carriers of CMV plus the relevant HLA. Clonotypes of TCR beta that were HLA-C-restricted and CMV-specific dominated the ex vivo response.

One entry per CDR3 protein, called by TCRdb with MiXCR from the reads. The sample lists approximately 70,000 distinct CDR3 sequences, 3.5% to 4% occurring once. Ten or more counts support this clonotype. Its antigen remains unidentified. Germline CDR1 is ENHRY and CDR2 is SYGVKD. The CDR3 spans 15 residues. The junction had 8 bases not matched to a gene; V was cut back by 6 bases and J by 3 bases. The rearrangement joins TRBV10-3 to TRBJ1-5; 7 positions agree with TRBD1. The sample was PBMCs. This clonotype was obtained from a human donor in good health (CMV status not recorded). Some clones in this sample may be carry-over from other donors' samples. The CDR3 DNA follows: TGTGCCATCAGGAACGCAGGGACAGACAATCAGCCCCAGCATTTT. This codes for CAIRNAGTDNQPQHF.